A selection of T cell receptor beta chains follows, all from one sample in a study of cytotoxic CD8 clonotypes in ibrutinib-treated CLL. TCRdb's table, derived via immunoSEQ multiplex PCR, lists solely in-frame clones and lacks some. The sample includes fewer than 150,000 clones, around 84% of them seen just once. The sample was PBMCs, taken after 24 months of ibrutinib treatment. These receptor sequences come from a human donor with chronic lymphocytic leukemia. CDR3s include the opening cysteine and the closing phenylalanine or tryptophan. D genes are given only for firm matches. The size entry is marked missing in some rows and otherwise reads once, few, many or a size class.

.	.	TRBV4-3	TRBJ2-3	TGCGCCAGCAGCCAAGCAGGGGAGAATACGCAGTATTTT	CASSQAGENTQYF
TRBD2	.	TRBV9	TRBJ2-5	TGTGCCAGCAGCCCCCCCGGGACTAGCGGGGCGAAGACCCAGTACTTC	CASSPPGTSGAKTQYF
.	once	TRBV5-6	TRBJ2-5	TGTGCCAGCAGCATTCGGGGTCGAGAGACCCAGTACTTC	CASSIRGRETQYF
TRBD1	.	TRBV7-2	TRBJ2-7	TGTGCCAGCAGCGAGGACAGGGTCAACGAGCAGTACTTC	CASSEDRVNEQYF
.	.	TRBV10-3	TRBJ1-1	TGTGCCATCCAGCACGCGGCCGGTAACATGAACACTGAAGCTTTCTTT	CAIQHAAGNMNTEAFF
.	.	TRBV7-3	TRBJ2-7	TGTGCCAGCAGCTTGTACCAGGGAGCCGAGCAGTACTTC	CASSLYQGAEQYF
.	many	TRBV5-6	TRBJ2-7	TGTGCCAGCAGCTTTTGGGGGGGCCCCCCGCACTTC	CASSFWGGPPHF
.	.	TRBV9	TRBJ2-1	TGTGCCAGCAGCGTAGGGGCAGCAGAGCAGTTCTTC	CASSVGAAEQFF
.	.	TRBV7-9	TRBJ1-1	TGTGCCAGCAGCTTAGCGCCGGGAACCACTGAAGCTTTCTTT	CASSLAPGTTEAFF
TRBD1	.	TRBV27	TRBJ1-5	TGTGCCAGCAGTTTAGCAACCGGGACAGGATTTAGCAATCAGCCCCAGCATTTT	CASSLATGTGFSNQPQHF
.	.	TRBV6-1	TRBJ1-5	TGTGCCAGCAGTGAAGCGGTGGGGACACCACAGCATTTT	CASSEAVGTPQHF
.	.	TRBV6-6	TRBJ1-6	TGTGCCAGCTCCACCCAAAATTCACCCCTCCACTTT	CASSTQNSPLHF
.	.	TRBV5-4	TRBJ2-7	TGTGCCAGCAGCTCCCGGGACAAAGGCCTCCACGAGCAGTACTTC	CASSSRDKGLHEQYF
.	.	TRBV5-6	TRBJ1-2	TGTGCCAGCAGCTTGGGTCCGACAAATTACTATGGCTACACCTTC	CASSLGPTNYYGYTF
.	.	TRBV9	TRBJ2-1	TGTGCCAGCAGCACTCCCGGGGGCGGTGAGCAGTTCTTC	CASSTPGGGEQFF
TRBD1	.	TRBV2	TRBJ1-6	TGTGCCAGCAGTGAAAGGACAGGTTATAATTCACCCCTCCACTTT	CASSERTGYNSPLHF
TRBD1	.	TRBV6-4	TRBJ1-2	TGTGCCAGCAGTCCCACAGGGGGGGCAGCCAACTATGGCTACACCTTC	CASSPTGGAANYGYTF
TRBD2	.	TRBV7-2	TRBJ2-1	TGTGCCAGCAGCTTCAGGGTAGGCGGGGGGAACAATGAGCAGTTCTTC	CASSFRVGGGNNEQFF
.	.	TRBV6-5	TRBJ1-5	TGTGCCGTCTCGGGGGGTCTAGGTCAGCCCCAGCATTTT	CAVSGGLGQPQHF
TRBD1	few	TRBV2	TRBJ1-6	TGTGCCAGCACCCGGGACAGGTGGGGTTCACCCCTCCACTTT	CASTRDRWGSPLHF
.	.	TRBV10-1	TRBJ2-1	TGCGCCAGCAGGGGCAGGGAGGCCTCTTACAATGAGCAGTTCTTC	CASRGREASYNEQFF
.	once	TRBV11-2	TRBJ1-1	TGTGCCAGCAGCTTAGACTCCGGGGGCGGCGGTGAAGCTTTCTTT	CASSLDSGGGGEAFF
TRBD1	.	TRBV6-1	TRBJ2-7	TGTGCCAGCAGTGAAGCCGATGGGACAGCCAATCCGCTCTACGAGCAGTACTTC	CASSEADGTANPLYEQYF
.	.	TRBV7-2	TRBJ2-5	TGTGCCAGCAGCTTTGTCAGGTTCGGAAAAGAGACCCAGTACTTC	CASSFVRFGKETQYF
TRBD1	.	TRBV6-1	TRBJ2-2	TGTGCCAGCAGCTTAGGGCAGGGGGCGGCCGGGGAGCTGTTTTTT	CASSLGQGAAGELFF
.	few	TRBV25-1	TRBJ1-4	TGTGCCAGCAGTGGAGCTAACAATGAAAAACTGTTTTTT	CASSGANNEKLFF
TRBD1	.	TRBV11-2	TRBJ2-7	TGTGCCAGCAGCTTACCCACTCCGGGACAGGTCGTCCACGAGCAGTACTTC	CASSLPTPGQVVHEQYF
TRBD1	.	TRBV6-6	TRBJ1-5	TGTGCCAGCAGGCCGGGGACAGCCCATAGCAATCAGCCCCAGCATTTT	CASRPGTAHSNQPQHF
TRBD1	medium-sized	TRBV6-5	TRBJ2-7	TGTGCCAGCACCCAGGGACAGATCTACGAGCAGTACTTC	CASTQGQIYEQYF
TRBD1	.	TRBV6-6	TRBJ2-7	TGTGCCAGCAGTCAGACAGGGGGCCGGAGCGAGCAGTACTTC	CASSQTGGRSEQYF
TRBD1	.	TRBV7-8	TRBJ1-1	TGTGCCAGCAGCCAACGACAGGGACTAGCTGAAGCTTTCTTT	CASSQRQGLAEAFF
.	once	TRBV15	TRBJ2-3	TGTGCCACCAGCCCGCGGGACTTCACAGATACGCAGTATTTT	CATSPRDFTDTQYF
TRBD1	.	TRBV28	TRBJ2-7	TGTGCCAGCAGCCAACAGGGGCCTACCTACGAGCAGTACTTC	CASSQQGPTYEQYF
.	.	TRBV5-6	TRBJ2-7	TGTGCCAGCAGCGGCGGACACGACGGCCACGAGCAGTACTTC	CASSGGHDGHEQYF
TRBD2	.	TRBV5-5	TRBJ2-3	TGTGCCAGCAGCTTGAGCGGGGGTGATACGCAGTATTTT	CASSLSGGDTQYF
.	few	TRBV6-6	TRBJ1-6	TGTGCCAGCAGTATTGAAAACCAGGGAGGGTCACCCCTCCACTTT	CASSIENQGGSPLHF
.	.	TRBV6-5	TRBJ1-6	TGTGCCAGCAGTTACTCGAATCCGGATAGATCACCCCTCCACTTT	CASSYSNPDRSPLHF
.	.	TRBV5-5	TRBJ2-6	TGTGCCAGCAGCAGCGTTCAGGTGGGCTCCAACGTCCTGACTTTC	CASSSVQVGSNVLTF
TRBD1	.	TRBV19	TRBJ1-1	TGTGCCAGTATGTACAGGGGGGGAGAAGCTTTCTTT	CASMYRGGEAFF
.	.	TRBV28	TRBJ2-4	TGTGCCAGCAGTTTTCCAGGGATGAACATTCAGTACTTC	CASSFPGMNIQYF
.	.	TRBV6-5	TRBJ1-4	TGTGCCAGCAGTTACTCGGGGCGTGAAAAACTGTTTTTT	CASSYSGREKLFF
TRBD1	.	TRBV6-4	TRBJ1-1	TGTGCCAGCTATCATCACAGGGGAGGTTTGAGAAGTACTGAAGCTTTCTTT	CASYHHRGGLRSTEAFF
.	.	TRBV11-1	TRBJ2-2	TGTGCCAGCAGCTTAAGGCAGGGGAAAACCGGGGAGCTGTTTTTT	CASSLRQGKTGELFF
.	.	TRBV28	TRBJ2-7	TGTGCCAGCACCTCTCCGAGAGGGGGGGACTACGAGCAGTACTTC	CASTSPRGGDYEQYF
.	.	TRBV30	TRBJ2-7	TGTGCCTGGAACAGGGCCTACGAGCAGTACTTC	CAWNRAYEQYF
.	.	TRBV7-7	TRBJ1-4	TGTGCCAGCACCCTTACGAGACAGCAGGGGACCCTGAAAGGTCTTAATGAAAAACTGTTTTTT	CASTLTRQQGTLKGLNEKLFF
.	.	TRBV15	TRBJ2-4	TGTGCCACCAGCGGATACTCCGGGCCTGGAAACATTCAGTACTTC	CATSGYSGPGNIQYF
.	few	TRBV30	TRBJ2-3	TGTGCCTGGAGAACCGGGACCCACACAGATACGCAGTATTTT	CAWRTGTHTDTQYF
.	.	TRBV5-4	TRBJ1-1	TGTGCCAGCAGCTTGCTTTTAGGCAGGGACACTGAAGCTTTCTTT	CASSLLLGRDTEAFF
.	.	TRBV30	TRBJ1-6	TGTGCCTGGAGGACGATATCCCTAAGGTATAATTCACCCCTCCACTTT	CAWRTISLRYNSPLHF
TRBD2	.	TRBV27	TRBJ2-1	TGTGCCAGCAGTTTCGTCCTAGCGGGGGGATACAGCTCCTACAATGAGCAGTTCTTC	CASSFVLAGGYSSYNEQFF